Sequencing of this T cell receptor (beta chain) was carried out in a study of identical twins. Overall study findings and caveats: Its conclusions, products of cross-sectional statistical analysis, did not come from following the same donors. Analyses based on zero insertions could be partly confounded by invariant MAIT and iNKT cells.

CDR3 length equals 18 residues. Germline V lookup: CDR1 ENHRY, CDR2 SYGVKD. V shed 3 bases and J 0 bases; nucleotides not matched to a gene: 9. On this clonotype itself: Its cognate antigen is unknown.

Through template switching, a universal primer site was introduced, and the cDNA contained unique molecular identifiers. TCRdb reprocessed the 5' RACE reads with MiXCR, giving one entry per CDR3 protein. The sample holds roughly 1.6 million distinct CDR3 sequences, less than 35% seen once. The sample comprised cord blood. The sequence derives from a newborn girl in good health. The V call is TRBV10-3, the J call TRBJ2-1; 9 bases fit TRBD2. The CDR3 protein is CAISDRRGGKSSYNEQFF. DNA for the CDR3: TGTGCCATCAGTGACCGGCGGGGGGGCAAAAGCTCCTACAATGAGCAGTTCTTC.